Sequencing of this T cell receptor beta chain was carried out in a study of T-cell reconstitution after alpha-beta-depleted transplantation in children. This sample's TCRbeta library carried unique molecular identifier barcodes. TCRdb used MiXCR to reprocess the PCR reads, holding one entry per CDR3 protein. Of some 180,000 distinct CDR3 sequences in the sample, approximately 6.9% were seen once. This clonotype occurred many times. Its antigen is as yet unknown. The study, taken as a whole, reports: Newly made T cells mostly supplied T-cell counts and diversity one year after transplant. After transplant, at about two months, alpha-beta T cells were reportedly derived from several hundred expanded graft clones.

The CDR3 length is 14 residues. V dropped 4 bases and J dropped 10; count of bases not matched to a gene: 6. This TCR came from a boy between 2 and 15 years old with acute lymphoblastic leukemia, due to receive a stem cell transplant. Specimen: PBMCs, collected before TCRalphabeta/CD19-depleted stem cell transplant. This rearrangement joins TRBV12-3 or TRBV12-4 to TRBJ1-6; 8 bases are a match to TRBD1. In DNA form, the CDR3 reads TGTGCCAGCAGTTCCCCGGACAGGGACTCACCCCTCCACTTT. This gives the protein CASSSPDRDSPLHF.